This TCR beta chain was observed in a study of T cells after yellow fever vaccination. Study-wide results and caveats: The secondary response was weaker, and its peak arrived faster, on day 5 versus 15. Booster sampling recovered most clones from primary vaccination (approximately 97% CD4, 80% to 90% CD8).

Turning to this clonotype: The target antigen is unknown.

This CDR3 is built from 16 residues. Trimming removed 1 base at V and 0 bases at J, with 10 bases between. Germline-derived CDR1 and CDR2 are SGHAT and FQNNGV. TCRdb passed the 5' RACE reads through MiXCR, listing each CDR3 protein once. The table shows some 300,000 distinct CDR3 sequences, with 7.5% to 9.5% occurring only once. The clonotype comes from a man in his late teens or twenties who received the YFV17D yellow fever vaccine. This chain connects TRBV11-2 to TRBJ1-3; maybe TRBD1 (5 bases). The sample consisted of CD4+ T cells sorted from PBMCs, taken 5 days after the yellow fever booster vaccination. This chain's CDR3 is CASSLGRGRSGNTIYF. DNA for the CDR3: TGTGCCAGCAGCTTAGGAAGGGGCCGCTCTGGAAACACCATATATTTT.